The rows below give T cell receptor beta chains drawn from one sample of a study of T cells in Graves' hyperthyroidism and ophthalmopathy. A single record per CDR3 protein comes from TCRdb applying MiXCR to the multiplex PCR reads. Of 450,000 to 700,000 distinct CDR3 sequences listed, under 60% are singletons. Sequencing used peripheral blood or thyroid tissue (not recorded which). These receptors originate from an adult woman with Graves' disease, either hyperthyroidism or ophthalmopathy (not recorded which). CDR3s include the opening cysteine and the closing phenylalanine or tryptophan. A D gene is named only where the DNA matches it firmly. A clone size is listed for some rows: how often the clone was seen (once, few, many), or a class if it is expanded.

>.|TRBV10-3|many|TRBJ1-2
TGTGCCATCAGCATCGACACAGGGAGTGATGGCTACACCTTC
CAISIDTGSDGYTF
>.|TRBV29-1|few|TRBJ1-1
TGCAGCGTTGAAAGAGGCGCTGAAGCTTTCTTT
CSVERGAEAFF
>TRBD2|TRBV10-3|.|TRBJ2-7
TGTGCCATCAGGGTAGCGGGGGGATACGAGCAGTACTTC
CAIRVAGGYEQYF
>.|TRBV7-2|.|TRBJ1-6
TGTGCCAGCAGCATGCCAATGTCACCCCTCCACTTT
CASSMPMSPLHF
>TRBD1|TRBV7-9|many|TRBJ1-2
TGTGCCAGCAGCCCCAGGGGACAGGGGGCAGGTGGCTACACCTTC
CASSPRGQGAGGYTF
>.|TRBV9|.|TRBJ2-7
TGTGCCAGCAGCGTAGGTAGTAGCGCGACCTACGAGCAGTACTTC
CASSVGSSATYEQYF
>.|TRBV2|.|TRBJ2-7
TGTGCCAGTACCGGGGGCGGGTTGTACGAGCAGTACTTC
CASTGGGLYEQYF
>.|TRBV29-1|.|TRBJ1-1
TGCAGCGGTGCCCAGGGAGGGAGTACTGAAGCTTTCTTT
CSGAQGGSTEAFF
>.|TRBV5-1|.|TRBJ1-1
TGCGCCAGCTCCGAGGGGGATGGGAACACTGAAGCTTTCTTT
CASSEGDGNTEAFF
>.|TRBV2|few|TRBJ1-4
TGTGCCATCTCGGACGGGGAGGAAAAACTGTTTTTT
CAISDGEEKLFF
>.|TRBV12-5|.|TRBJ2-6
TGTGCTAGTGGTTTGGACTCCTCTGGGGCCAACGTCCTGACTTTC
CASGLDSSGANVLTF